This T cell receptor beta chain is drawn from a study of T cells in Graves' hyperthyroidism and ophthalmopathy. This CDR3 has 13 amino acids. V lost 1 base and J lost 12, with 15 bases in between. Germline V gene data show CDR1 as SEHNR and CDR2 as FQNEAQ (reference sequence). RNA transcripts served as the template for amplifying TCR beta CDR3 regions. HTBI primers were the set used in a first-round RT-PCR of the TCR CDR3. TCRdb reprocessed the multiplex PCR reads with MiXCR, giving one entry per CDR3 protein. The sample has 500,000 to 600,000 distinct CDR3 sequences, about 20% seen once. Notes on the study in general: From stable hyperthyroidism, ophthalmopathy was separated by a 13 V-J model.

On this clonotype itself: Antigen specificity is unknown.

Sequenced input: blood. The TCR sequence derives from a middle-aged man with Graves' ophthalmopathy. The chain joins TRBV7-9 to TRBJ1-1; D not certain. The CDR3 nucleotides are TGTGCCAGCAGCTTAGGGGAGGAGGAGTTGTCTTTCTTT. Amino acid sequence: CASSLGEEELSFF. The variable domain in full, with the rest retrieved from reference TRBV7-9 and TRBJ1-1, is DTGVSQNPRHKITKRGQNVTFRCDPISEHNRLYWYRQTLGQGPEFLTYFQNEAQLEKSRLLSDRFSAERPKGSFSTLEIQRTEQGDSAMYLCASSLGEEELSFFGQGTRLTVV.